Included here is one T cell receptor beta chain sequence, with context. What it recognizes is unknown. The data originate from a study of blood T cells in healthy people across ages. Study outcomes and limitations: The authors considered diversity estimates from one million T cells to be underestimates. In long-lived donors, naive CD4+ cell counts and diversity exceeded those of aged donors.

Extracted total RNA amounted to at least 5.5 micrograms for each sample. Together with a sample-barcoded 5' primer, a J-beta primer mix was included in a second PCR lasting 7 to 11 cycles. A template-switch adaptor that had 12 random nucleotides put a tag on each cDNA molecule. Via MiXCR, TCRdb re-called the 5' RACE reads, giving one row per CDR3 protein. The data show 1.5 million or so distinct CDR3 sequences, with roughly 40% seen just once and 7.9% held by the top ten. CDR3 length equals 14 residues. Germline V CDR1 and CDR2: SEHNR, FQNEAQ (reference sequence). The V end lost 1 base, the J end lost 5 bases, and 9 bases lay between the germline ends.

What was sequenced was blood. The rearrangement joins TRBV7-9 to TRBJ2-1; weak D call: TRBD1 (6 bases). The receptor was derived from a woman younger than 30 in good health. The CDR3 sequence: CASSLEWTDNEQFF. The DNA for the CDR3 is TGTGCCAGCAGCTTAGAATGGACAGACAATGAGCAGTTCTTC.